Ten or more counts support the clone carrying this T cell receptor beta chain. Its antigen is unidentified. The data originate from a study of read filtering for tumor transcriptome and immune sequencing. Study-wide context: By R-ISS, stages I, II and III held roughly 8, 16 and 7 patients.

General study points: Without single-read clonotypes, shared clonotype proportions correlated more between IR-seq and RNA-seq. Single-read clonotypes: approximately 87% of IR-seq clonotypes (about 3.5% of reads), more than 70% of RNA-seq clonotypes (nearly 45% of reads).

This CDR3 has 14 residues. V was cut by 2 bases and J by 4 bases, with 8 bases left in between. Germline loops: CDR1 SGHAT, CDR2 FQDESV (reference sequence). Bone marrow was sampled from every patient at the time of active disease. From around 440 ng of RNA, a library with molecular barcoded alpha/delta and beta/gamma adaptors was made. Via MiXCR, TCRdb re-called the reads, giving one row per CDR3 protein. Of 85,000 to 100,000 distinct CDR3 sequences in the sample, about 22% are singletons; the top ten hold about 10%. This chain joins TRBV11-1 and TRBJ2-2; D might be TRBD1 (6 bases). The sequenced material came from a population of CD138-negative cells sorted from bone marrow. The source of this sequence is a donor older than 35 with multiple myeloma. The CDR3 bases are TGTGCCAGCAGCTTACGGGACATCACCGGGGAGCTGTTTTTT. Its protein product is CASSLRDITGELFF.